A selection of T cell receptor beta chains follows, all from one sample in a study of T cell responses to AZD1222 COVID-19 vaccine. Clones were sequenced by immunoSEQ multiplex PCR, and TCRdb holds only the in-frame ones, with some missing. The sample lists roughly 55,000 clones; about 85% were seen once. Sequencing used peripheral blood, obtained on day 0 of AZD1222 vaccination. All receptors derive from an adult in good health. Both conserved end residues are part of each CDR3. A D gene is named only where the DNA matches it firmly. Clone size, where shown, is once, few, many, or a class for clones that have expanded.

cdr3_length,clone_size,j_call,v_call,d_call,cdr3_aa,cdr3_nt
16,-,TRBJ2-1,TRBV5-1,TRBD2,CASSSGTSGVYNEQFF,TGCGCCAGCAGCTCGGGGACTAGCGGGGTTTACAATGAGCAGTTCTTC
13,-,TRBJ2-3,TRBV6-2/TRBV6-3,-,CASSYLSVHTQYF,TGTGCCAGCAGTTATCTCTCAGTACATACGCAGTATTTT
14,-,TRBJ2-7,TRBV29-1,TRBD1,CSVGGLTGAHEQYF,TGCAGCGTTGGGGGACTGACAGGGGCCCACGAGCAGTACTTC
17,-,TRBJ1-2,TRBV19,-,CASSIGDSSGFNYGYTF,TGTGCCAGTAGTATAGGGGACTCTTCGGGCTTTAACTATGGCTACACCTTC
14,-,TRBJ1-2,TRBV18,TRBD1,CASSPPSDRAGYTF,TGTGCCAGCTCACCACCCTCGGACAGGGCTGGCTACACCTTC
14,-,TRBJ2-2,TRBV19,-,CASSIYRNTGELFF,TGTGCCAGTAGTATTTACAGAAACACCGGGGAGCTGTTTTTT
14,-,TRBJ1-1,TRBV10-1,-,CATQPLHWNTEAFF,TGCGCCACCCAACCACTTCACTGGAACACTGAAGCTTTCTTT
14,-,TRBJ1-2,TRBV9,-,CASSTGTTNYGYTF,TGTGCCAGCAGCACAGGGACCACTAACTATGGCTACACCTTC
13,-,TRBJ2-7,TRBV18,TRBD1,CASSPGQGNEQYF,TGTGCCAGCTCCCCTGGACAGGGCAACGAGCAGTACTTC
16,-,TRBJ1-1,TRBV6-5,TRBD1,CASSYSTTGWNTEAFF,TGTGCCAGCAGTTACTCGACGACAGGGTGGAACACTGAAGCTTTCTTT
15,-,TRBJ1-1,TRBV19,TRBD1,CANSPHRGMNTEAFF,TGTGCCAATAGTCCCCACAGGGGCATGAACACTGAAGCTTTCTTT
19,-,TRBJ1-6,TRBV5-4,-,CASSQPGTRNSTYNSPLHF,TGTGCCAGCAGCCAACCCGGGACACGAAACAGTACCTATAATTCACCCCTCCACTTT
13,-,TRBJ1-6,TRBV10-2,-,CASRADGYSPLHF,TGCGCCAGCAGAGCTGACGGATATTCACCCCTCCACTTT
16,few,TRBJ2-2,TRBV5-4,-,CASSLRYRSNTGELFF,TGTGCCAGCAGCTTGAGGTACAGGTCGAACACCGGGGAGCTGTTTTTT
17,-,TRBJ2-1,TRBV7-2,TRBD2,CASSLKGLAGGRNEQFF,TGTGCCAGCAGCTTAAAGGGACTAGCGGGGGGACGGAATGAGCAGTTCTTC
12,-,TRBJ1-1,TRBV19,-,CASSITRGEAFF,TGTGCCAGTAGTATAACCAGGGGAGAAGCTTTCTTT
11,-,TRBJ2-1,TRBV6-5,-,CASSTYNEQFF,TGTGCCAGTTCAACCTACAATGAGCAGTTCTTC
15,-,TRBJ1-2,TRBV19,TRBD1,CASSIGQGADYGYTF,TGTGCCAGTAGTATAGGGCAGGGGGCTGATTATGGCTACACCTTC
16,-,TRBJ1-6,TRBV4-2,-,CASSQDGGRGEIPLHF,TGTGCCAGCAGCCAAGACGGGGGGCGGGGGGAAATCCCCCTCCACTTT
13,-,TRBJ1-2,TRBV12-3/TRBV12-4,TRBD1,CASSPDRGYGYTF,TGTGCCAGCAGTCCAGACAGGGGATATGGCTACACCTTC
12,-,TRBJ1-4,TRBV30,TRBD1,CASDRVGEKLFF,TGTGCTTCGGACAGGGTCGGTGAAAAACTGTTTTTT
13,-,TRBJ1-4,TRBV2,TRBD1,CASNGQGSEKLFF,TGTGCCTCCAACGGACAGGGAAGTGAAAAACTGTTTTTT
17,few,TRBJ2-3,TRBV21-1,-,CASSAGPGSTPGDTQYF,TGTGCCAGCAGCGCCGGGCCAGGGTCCACCCCGGGAGATACGCAGTATTTT
11,-,TRBJ1-1,TRBV5-4,-,CASSLGNEAFF,TGTGCCAGCAGCTTGGGTAATGAAGCTTTCTTT
15,-,TRBJ1-5,TRBV28,TRBD1,CASSSQGLSNQPQHF,TGTGCCAGCAGTTCACAGGGGCTTAGCAATCAGCCCCAGCATTTT
14,-,TRBJ2-7,TRBV6-1,TRBD1,CASSEGGTGYEQYF,TGTGCCAGCAGTGAAGGCGGGACAGGGTACGAGCAGTACTTC
16,-,TRBJ1-2,TRBV11-2,-,CASSPLRGQANYGYTF,TGTGCCAGCAGCCCCCTCCGGGGGCAGGCCAACTATGGCTACACCTTC
13,-,TRBJ1-4,TRBV18,TRBD1,CASSPDRGEKLFF,TGTGCCAGCTCACCGGACAGGGGCGAAAAACTGTTTTTT
15,-,TRBJ1-4,TRBV9,-,CASSGGGSTNEKLFF,TGTGCCAGCAGCGGCGGCGGTTCAACTAATGAAAAACTGTTTTTT
14,once,TRBJ2-7,TRBV5-6,-,CASSLGSRNYEQYF,TGTGCCAGCAGCTTGGGATCACGAAACTACGAGCAGTACTTC
18,-,TRBJ2-2,TRBV28,TRBD2,CASSLLSGGPANTGELFF,TGTGCCAGCAGTTTACTAAGCGGGGGGCCGGCTAACACCGGGGAGCTGTTTTTT
16,-,TRBJ2-3,TRBV9,TRBD1,CASSPRGQGRTDTQYF,TGTGCCAGCAGCCCACGCGGACAGGGACGCACAGATACGCAGTATTTT
13,-,TRBJ2-5,TRBV19,-,CASSINLQETQYF,TGTGCCAGTAGTATCAACCTACAAGAGACCCAGTACTTC
14,-,TRBJ2-1,TRBV10-3,TRBD2,CAISETSEYNEQFF,TGTGCCATCAGTGAGACTAGCGAGTACAATGAGCAGTTCTTC
17,medium-sized,TRBJ2-7,TRBV4-1,-,CASSQDWFGAASYEQYF,TGCGCCAGCAGCCAAGATTGGTTCGGAGCAGCTTCCTACGAGCAGTACTTC
11,once,TRBJ2-1,TRBV7-6,-,CASSPGDEQFF,TGTGCCAGCAGCCCTGGGGATGAGCAGTTCTTC
14,-,TRBJ1-1,TRBV27,-,CASSPQGINTEAFF,TGTGCCAGCAGTCCCCAGGGGATCAACACTGAAGCTTTCTTT
12,-,TRBJ2-1,TRBV12-3/TRBV12-4,-,CASGRGGNEQFF,TGTGCCAGCGGTAGAGGGGGGAATGAGCAGTTCTTC
15,-,TRBJ1-1,TRBV6-5,-,CASSKNPGKPQEAFF,TGTGCCAGCAGTAAAAACCCCGGTAAACCCCAGGAAGCTTTCTTT
19,-,TRBJ2-1,TRBV4-3,TRBD2,CASSQDMGIAGGPPPKQFF,TGCGCCAGCAGCCAAGATATGGGGATAGCGGGGGGTCCCCCCCCGAAGCAGTTCTTC
14,-,TRBJ2-2,TRBV10-3,-,CAISPGTLSRELFF,TGTGCCATCAGTCCCGGGACTCTCAGCCGGGAGCTGTTTTTT
13,-,TRBJ1-1,TRBV9,-,CASSVGGRTEAFF,TGTGCCAGCAGCGTGGGGGGGCGGACTGAAGCTTTCTTT
16,-,TRBJ2-7,TRBV7-9,TRBD1,CASSLLGQGNAYEQYF,TGTGCCAGCAGCTTGCTCGGACAGGGGAATGCCTACGAGCAGTACTTC
14,-,TRBJ1-6,TRBV2,-,CASGPGQGHSPLHF,TGTGCCAGCGGACCCGGGCAGGGCCATTCACCCCTCCACTTT
12,once,TRBJ1-5,TRBV19,-,CASSMSNQPQHF,TGTGCCAGTAGTATGAGCAATCAGCCCCAGCATTTT
14,-,TRBJ2-2,TRBV7-9,TRBD1,CASRLFDQDRKLFF,TGTGCCAGCAGGCTCTTCGACCAGGACAGGAAGCTGTTTTTT
15,-,TRBJ2-2,TRBV5-1,TRBD1,CASSSGQGYTGELFF,TGCGCCAGCAGCTCTGGACAGGGGTACACCGGGGAGCTGTTTTTT
18,once,TRBJ2-2,TRBV14,-,CASRLVTAKLMRSGELFF,TGTGCCAGCAGGCTCGTCACAGCCAAGTTGATGAGGTCAGGGGAGCTGTTTTTT
11,-,TRBJ1-2,TRBV12-3/TRBV12-4,-,CASSLRGGYTF,TGTGCCAGCAGCCTACGGGGGGGCTACACCTTC
15,-,TRBJ2-1,TRBV5-4,-,CASSPAALSYNEQFF,TGTGCCAGCAGCCCGGCCGCACTATCCTACAATGAGCAGTTCTTC
15,-,TRBJ2-1,TRBV5-1,TRBD2,CASSLRLAGPNEQFF,TGCGCCAGCAGCTTGAGGCTAGCGGGGCCAAATGAGCAGTTCTTC